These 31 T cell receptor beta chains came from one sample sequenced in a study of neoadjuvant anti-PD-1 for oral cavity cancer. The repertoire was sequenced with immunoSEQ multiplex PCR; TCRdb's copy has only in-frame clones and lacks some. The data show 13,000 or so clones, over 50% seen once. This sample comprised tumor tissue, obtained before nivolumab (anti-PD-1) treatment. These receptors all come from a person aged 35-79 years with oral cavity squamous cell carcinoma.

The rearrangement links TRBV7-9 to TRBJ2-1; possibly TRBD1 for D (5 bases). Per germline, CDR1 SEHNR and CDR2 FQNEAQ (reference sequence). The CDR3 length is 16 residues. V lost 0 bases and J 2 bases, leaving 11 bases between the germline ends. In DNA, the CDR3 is TGTGCCAGCAGCTTAGCTGGCAGGGTAACCTACAATGAGCAGTTCTTC. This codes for CASSLAGRVTYNEQFF.

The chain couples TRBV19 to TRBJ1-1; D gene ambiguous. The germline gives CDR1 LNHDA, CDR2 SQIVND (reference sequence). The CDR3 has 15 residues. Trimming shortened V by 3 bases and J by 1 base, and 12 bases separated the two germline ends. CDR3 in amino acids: CASSMSRAGNTEAFF. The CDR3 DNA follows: TGTGCCAGTAGTATGTCAAGGGCCGGGAACACTGAAGCTTTCTTT. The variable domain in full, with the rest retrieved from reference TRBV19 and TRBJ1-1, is DGGITQSPKYLFRKEGQNVTLSCEQNLNHDAMYWYRQDPGQGLRLIYYSQIVNDFQKGDIAEGYSVSREKKESFPLTVTSAQKNPTAFYLCASSMSRAGNTEAFFGQGTRLTVV.

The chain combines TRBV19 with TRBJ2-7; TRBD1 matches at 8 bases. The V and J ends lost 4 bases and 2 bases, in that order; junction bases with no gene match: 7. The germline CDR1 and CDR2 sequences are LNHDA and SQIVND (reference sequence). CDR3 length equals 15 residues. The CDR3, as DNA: TGTGCCAGTAGTAGTCGACAGGGGTTTGCCTACGAGCAGTACTTC. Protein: CASSSRQGFAYEQYF.

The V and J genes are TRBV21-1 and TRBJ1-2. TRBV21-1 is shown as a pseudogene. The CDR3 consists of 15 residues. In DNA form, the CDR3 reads TGTGCCAGCAGCGCCCCTGGGGGGGCAGGCTATGGCTACACCTTC. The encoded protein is CASSAPGGAGYGYTF.

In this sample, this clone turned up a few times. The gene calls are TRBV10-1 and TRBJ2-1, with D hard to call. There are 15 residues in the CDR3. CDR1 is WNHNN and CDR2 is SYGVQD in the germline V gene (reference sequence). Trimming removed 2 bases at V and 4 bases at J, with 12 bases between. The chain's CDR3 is CASSEDGMGYNEQFF. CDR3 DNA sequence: TGCGCCAGCAGTGAGGATGGCATGGGGTACAATGAGCAGTTCTTC.

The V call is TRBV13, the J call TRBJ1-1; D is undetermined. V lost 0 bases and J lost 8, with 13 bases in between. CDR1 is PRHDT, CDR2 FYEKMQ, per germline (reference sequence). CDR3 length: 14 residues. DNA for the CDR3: TGTGCCAGCAGCTTAGGCTGGCAGCCGATCGAAGCTTTCTTT. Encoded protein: CASSLGWQPIEAFF.

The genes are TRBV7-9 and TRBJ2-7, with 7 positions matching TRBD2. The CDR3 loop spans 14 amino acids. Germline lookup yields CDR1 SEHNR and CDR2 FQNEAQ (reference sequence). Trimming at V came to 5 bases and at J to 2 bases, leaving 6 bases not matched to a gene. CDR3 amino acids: CASSGRDYPYEQYF. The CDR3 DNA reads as TGTGCCAGCAGCGGCCGGGACTACCCCTACGAGCAGTACTTC.

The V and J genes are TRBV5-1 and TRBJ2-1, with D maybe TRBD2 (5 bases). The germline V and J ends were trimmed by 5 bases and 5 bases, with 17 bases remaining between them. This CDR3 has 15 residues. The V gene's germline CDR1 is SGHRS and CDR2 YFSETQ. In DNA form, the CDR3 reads TGCGCCAGCAGTCCGTGGCTAGCTCCCAACAATGAGCAGTTCTTC. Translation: CASSPWLAPNNEQFF.

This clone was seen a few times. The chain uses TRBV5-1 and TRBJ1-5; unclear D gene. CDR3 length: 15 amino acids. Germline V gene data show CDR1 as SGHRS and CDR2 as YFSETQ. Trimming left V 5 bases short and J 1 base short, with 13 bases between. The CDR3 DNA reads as TGCGCCAGCAGGCTCACAAGTGGGAGCAATCAGCCCCAGCATTTT. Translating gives CASRLTSGSNQPQHF.

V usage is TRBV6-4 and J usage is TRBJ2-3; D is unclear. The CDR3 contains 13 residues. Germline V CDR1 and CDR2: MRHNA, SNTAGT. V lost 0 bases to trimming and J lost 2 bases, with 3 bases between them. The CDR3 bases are TGTGCCAGCAGTGACTCTGACACAGATACGCAGTATTTT. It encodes CASSDSDTDTQYF.

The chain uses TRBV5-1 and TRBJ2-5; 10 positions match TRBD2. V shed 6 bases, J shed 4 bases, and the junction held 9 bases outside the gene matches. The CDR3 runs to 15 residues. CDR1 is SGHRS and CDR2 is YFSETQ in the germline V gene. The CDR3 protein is CASTPGVAGGETQYF. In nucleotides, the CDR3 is TGCGCCAGCACCCCAGGGGTAGCGGGAGGAGAGACCCAGTACTTC.

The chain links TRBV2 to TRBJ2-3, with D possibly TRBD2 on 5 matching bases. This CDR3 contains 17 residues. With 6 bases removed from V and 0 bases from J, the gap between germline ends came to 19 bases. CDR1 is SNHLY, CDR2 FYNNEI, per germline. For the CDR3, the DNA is TGTGCCAGCAGCCCTCTAGCTTCCTCAGCTAGCACAGATACGCAGTATTTT. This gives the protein CASSPLASSASTDTQYF.

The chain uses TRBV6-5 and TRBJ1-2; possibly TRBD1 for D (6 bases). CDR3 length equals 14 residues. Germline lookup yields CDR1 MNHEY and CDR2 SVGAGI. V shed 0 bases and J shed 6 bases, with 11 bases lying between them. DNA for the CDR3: TGTGCCAGCAGTTACTCGGACAGTTTAAATGGCTACACCTTC. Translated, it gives CASSYSDSLNGYTF.

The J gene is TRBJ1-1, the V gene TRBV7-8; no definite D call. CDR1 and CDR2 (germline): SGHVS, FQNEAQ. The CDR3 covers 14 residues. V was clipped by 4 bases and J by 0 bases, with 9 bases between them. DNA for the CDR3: TGTGCCAGCAGCTCCAGAGATCTGAACACTGAAGCTTTCTTT. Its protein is CASSSRDLNTEAFF.

The chain's CDR3 is CASSLTGTAYEKLFF. The CDR3 region has the DNA TGTGCCAGCAGTTTAACCGGGACAGCGTATGAAAAACTGTTTTTT. The V and J genes are TRBV28 and TRBJ1-4; 7 bases align to TRBD1. V trimming: 2 bases; J trimming: 6 bases; junction bases outside the gene matches: 6. Germline CDR1 MDHEN, CDR2 SYDVKM. The CDR3 totals 15 residues.

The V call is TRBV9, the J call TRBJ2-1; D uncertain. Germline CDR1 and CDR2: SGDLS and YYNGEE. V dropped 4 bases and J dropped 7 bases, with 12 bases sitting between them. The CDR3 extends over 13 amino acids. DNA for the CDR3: TGTGCCAGCAGCCCTAGTGGGGTAAATGAGCAGTTCTTC. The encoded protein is CASSPSGVNEQFF.

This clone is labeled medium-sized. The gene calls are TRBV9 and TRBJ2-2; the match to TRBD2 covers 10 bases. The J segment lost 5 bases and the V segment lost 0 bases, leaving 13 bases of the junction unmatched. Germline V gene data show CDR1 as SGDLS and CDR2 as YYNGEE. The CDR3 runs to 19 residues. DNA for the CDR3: TGTGCCAGCAGCGTAGGGTTTTGGAAGTCTAGCGGGAGAACCGGGGAGCTGTTTTTT. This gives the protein CASSVGFWKSSGRTGELFF. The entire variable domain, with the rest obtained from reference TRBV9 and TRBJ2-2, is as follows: DSGVTQTPKHLITATGQRVTLRCSPRSGDLSVYWYQQSLDQGLQFLIQYYNGEERAKGNILERFSAQQFPDLHSELNLSSLELGDSALYFCASSVGFWKSSGRTGELFFGEGSRLTVL.

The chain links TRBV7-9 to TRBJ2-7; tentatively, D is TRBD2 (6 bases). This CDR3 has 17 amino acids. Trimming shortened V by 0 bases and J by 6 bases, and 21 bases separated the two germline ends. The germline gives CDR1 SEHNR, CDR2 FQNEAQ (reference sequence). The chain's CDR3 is CASSLAHGAGDGAEQYF. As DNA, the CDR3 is TGTGCCAGCAGCTTAGCGCACGGAGCGGGCGACGGGGCCGAGCAGTACTTC.

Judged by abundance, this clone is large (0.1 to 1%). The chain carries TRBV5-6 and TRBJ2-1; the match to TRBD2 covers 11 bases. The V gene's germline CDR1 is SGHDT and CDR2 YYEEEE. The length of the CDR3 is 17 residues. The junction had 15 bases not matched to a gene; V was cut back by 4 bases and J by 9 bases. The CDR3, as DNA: TGTGCCAGCAGCCCGCCCTTGGCTAGCGGGAGGCGAGGTGAGCAGTTCTTC. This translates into CASSPPLASGRRGEQFF.

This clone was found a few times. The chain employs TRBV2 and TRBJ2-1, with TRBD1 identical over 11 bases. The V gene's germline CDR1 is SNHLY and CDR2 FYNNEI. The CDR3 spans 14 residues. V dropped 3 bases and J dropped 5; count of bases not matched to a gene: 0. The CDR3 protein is CASSEGQGDNEQFF. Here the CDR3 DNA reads TGTGCCAGCAGTGAGGGACAGGGGGACAATGAGCAGTTCTTC. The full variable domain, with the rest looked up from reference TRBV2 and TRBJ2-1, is EPEVTQTPSHQVTQMGQEVILRCVPISNHLYFYWYRQILGQKVEFLVSFYNNEISEKSEIFDDQFSVERPDGSNFTLKIRSTKLEDSAMYFCASSEGQGDNEQFFGPGTRLTVL.

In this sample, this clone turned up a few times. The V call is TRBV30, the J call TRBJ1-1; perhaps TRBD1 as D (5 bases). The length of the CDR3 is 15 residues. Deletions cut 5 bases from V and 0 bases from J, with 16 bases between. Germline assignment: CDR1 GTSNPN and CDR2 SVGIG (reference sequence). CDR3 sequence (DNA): TGTGCCTGGGGTACCGGGACCGGGGTGAACACTGAAGCTTTCTTT. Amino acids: CAWGTGTGVNTEAFF.

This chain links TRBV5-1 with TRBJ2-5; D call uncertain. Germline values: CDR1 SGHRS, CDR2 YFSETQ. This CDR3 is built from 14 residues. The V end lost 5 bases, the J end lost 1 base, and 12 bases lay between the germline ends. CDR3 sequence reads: CASSVTGSQETQYF. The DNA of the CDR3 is TGCGCCAGCAGTGTGACTGGGTCCCAAGAGACCCAGTACTTC.

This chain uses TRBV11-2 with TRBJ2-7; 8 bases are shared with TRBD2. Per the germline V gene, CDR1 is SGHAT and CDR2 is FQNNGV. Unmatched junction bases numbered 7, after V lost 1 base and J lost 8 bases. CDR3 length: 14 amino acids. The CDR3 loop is CASSLAGGPTQQYF. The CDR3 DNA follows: TGTGCCAGCAGCTTAGCGGGGGGGCCTACGCAGCAGTACTTC. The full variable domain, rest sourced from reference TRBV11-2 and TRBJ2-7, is EAGVAQSPRYKIIEKRQSVAFWCNPISGHATLYWYQQILGQGPKLLIQFQNNGVVDDSQLPKDRFSAERLKGVDSTLKIQPAKLEDSAVYLCASSLAGGPTQQYFGPGTRLTVT.

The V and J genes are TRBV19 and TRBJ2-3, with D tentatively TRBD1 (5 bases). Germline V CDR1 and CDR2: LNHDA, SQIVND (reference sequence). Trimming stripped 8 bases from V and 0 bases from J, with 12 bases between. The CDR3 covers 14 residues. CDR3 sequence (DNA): TGTGCCAGTTCGATCCGACAGAGCACAGATACGCAGTATTTT. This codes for CASSIRQSTDTQYF.

The DNA for the CDR3 is TGTGCCAGCAGCTTGCCCGGGACCGCGGTGGGGAACACTGAAGCTTTCTTT. The encoded protein is CASSLPGTAVGNTEAFF. The chain has TRBV5-6 and TRBJ1-1; D is possibly TRBD1 (5 bases). This CDR3 spans 17 amino acids. The ends were cut back, 1 base at V and 1 base at J, with 17 bases in the middle. CDR1 and CDR2 (germline): SGHDT, YYEEEE.

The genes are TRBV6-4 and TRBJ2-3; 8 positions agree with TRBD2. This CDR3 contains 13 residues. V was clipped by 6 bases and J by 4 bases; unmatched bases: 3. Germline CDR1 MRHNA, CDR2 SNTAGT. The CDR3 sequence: CASSQRESDTQYF. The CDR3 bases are TGTGCCAGCAGCCAGCGGGAGTCAGATACGCAGTATTTT.

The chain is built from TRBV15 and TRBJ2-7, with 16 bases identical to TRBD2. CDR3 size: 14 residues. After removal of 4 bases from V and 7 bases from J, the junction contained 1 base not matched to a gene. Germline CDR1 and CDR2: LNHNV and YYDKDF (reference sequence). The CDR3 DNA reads TGTGCCACCAGCAAGGGACTAGCGGGAGGGGAGCAGTACTTC. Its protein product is CATSKGLAGGEQYF.

CDR3 bases: TGTGCCAGCAGCCCTACAGGGGGTGGAGAGACCCAGTACTTC. This encodes CASSPTGGGETQYF. The V gene is TRBV7-3, the J gene TRBJ2-5, with 8 bases lining up with TRBD1. The V gene's germline CDR1 is SGHTA and CDR2 FQGTGA. The ends lost 5 bases at V and 4 bases at J; junction bases unmatched: 6. The CDR3 has 14 amino acids.

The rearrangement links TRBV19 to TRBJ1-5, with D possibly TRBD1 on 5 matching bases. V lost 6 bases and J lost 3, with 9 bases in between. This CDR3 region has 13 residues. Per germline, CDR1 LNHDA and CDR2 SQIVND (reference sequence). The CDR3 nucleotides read TGTGCCAGTAGAGGACACCACAATCAGCCCCAGCATTTT. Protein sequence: CASRGHHNQPQHF.

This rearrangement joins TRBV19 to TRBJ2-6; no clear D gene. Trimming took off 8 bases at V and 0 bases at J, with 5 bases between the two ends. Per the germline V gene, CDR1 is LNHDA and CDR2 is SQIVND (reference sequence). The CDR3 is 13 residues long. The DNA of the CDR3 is TGTGCCAGTGAGACCTCTGGGGCCAACGTCCTGACTTTC. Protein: CASETSGANVLTF.

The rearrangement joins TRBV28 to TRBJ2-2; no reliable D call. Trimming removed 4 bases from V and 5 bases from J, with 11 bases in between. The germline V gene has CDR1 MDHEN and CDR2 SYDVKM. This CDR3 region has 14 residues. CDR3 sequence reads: CASSYPRTTGELFF. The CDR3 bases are TGTGCCAGCAGTTACCCACGCACGACCGGGGAGCTGTTTTTT.